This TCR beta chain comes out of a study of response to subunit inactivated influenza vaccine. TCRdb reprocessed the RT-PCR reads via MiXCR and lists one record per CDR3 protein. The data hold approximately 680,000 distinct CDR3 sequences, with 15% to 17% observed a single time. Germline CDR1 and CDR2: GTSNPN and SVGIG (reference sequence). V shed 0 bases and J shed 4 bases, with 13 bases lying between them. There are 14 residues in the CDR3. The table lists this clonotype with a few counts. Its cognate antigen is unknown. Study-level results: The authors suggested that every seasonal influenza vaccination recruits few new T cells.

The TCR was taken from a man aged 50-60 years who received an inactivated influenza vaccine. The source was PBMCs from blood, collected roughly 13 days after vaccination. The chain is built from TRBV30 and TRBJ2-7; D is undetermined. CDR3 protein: CAWSVPLRRYEQYF. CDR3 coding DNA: TGTGCCTGGAGTGTACCCTTGAGGAGATACGAGCAGTACTTC.